This entry concerns a single T cell receptor (beta chain). Its antigen remains unidentified. The source of the sample is a study of T cell responses to AZD1222 COVID-19 vaccine. The protocol was immunoSEQ multiplex PCR, while the TCRdb copy is restricted to in-frame clones and leaves out a portion. The sample consists of about 81,000 clones, approximately 85% of them appearing once. This CDR3 contains 13 residues. V lost 5 bases and J lost 4, with 11 bases in between. Germline V CDR1 and CDR2: SEHNR, FQNEAQ (reference sequence). Study-level results: Clonal diversity may have been underestimated in mostly white British donors.

Sample: peripheral blood, taken 28 days after the second AZD1222 dose. The genes are TRBV7-9 and TRBJ1-1, with a tentative D call TRBD1 (6 bases). This receptor was identified in an adult who received the AZD1222 COVID-19 vaccine. CDR3 DNA: TGTGCCAGCAGCCCAGGGGAGGTCACTGAAGCTTTCTTT. Translation: CASSPGEVTEAFF.